The source of this T cell receptor beta chain is a study of blood T cell repertoires in COVID-19. This CDR3 has 19 amino acids. After removal of 2 bases from V and 0 bases from J, the junction contained 6 bases not matched to a gene. Germline V CDR1 and CDR2: MNHEY, SVGEGT. Original processing methods: From reference gene primer amplification, estimates of nucleated cell counts were derived. Sequenced by immunoSEQ multiplex PCR; TCRdb stores in-frame clones only, minus some. V and J calls and clone size are given by that table; D and trimming were obtained from the DNA. The sample records roughly 31,000 clones, around 87% being singletons.

V and J are TRBV6-2 or TRBV6-3 and TRBJ2-1; 14 nucleotides match TRBD2. Sequencing was done on a sample of peripheral blood. This clonotype was obtained from a man in his fifties or sixties with active COVID-19. CDR3 region: CASSYLTSGGENSYNEQFF. Written as DNA, the CDR3 is TGTGCCAGCAGTTACCTGACTAGCGGGGGGGAAAACTCCTACAATGAGCAGTTCTTC.